This T cell receptor (beta chain) originates from a study of blood T cells in healthy people across ages. The authors ran a second PCR of 7 to 11 cycles using a sample-barcoded 5' primer and a J-beta primer mix. TCRdb independently ran MiXCR on the 5' RACE reads; one entry per CDR3 protein. The table shows under 2,000,000 distinct CDR3 sequences, with around half occurring only once. The ends lost 6 bases at V and 10 bases at J; junction bases unmatched: 6. The CDR3 extends over 11 amino acids. Per germline, CDR1 SGHAT and CDR2 FQDESV (reference sequence). What was sequenced was blood. This clonotype originated in a woman aged 40 to 55 in good health. The V gene is TRBV11-1, the J gene TRBJ2-7; 7 nucleotides match TRBD1. The CDR3 region is CASRYRGTQYF. For the CDR3, the DNA is TGTGCCAGCAGGTACAGGGGTACCCAGTACTTC.